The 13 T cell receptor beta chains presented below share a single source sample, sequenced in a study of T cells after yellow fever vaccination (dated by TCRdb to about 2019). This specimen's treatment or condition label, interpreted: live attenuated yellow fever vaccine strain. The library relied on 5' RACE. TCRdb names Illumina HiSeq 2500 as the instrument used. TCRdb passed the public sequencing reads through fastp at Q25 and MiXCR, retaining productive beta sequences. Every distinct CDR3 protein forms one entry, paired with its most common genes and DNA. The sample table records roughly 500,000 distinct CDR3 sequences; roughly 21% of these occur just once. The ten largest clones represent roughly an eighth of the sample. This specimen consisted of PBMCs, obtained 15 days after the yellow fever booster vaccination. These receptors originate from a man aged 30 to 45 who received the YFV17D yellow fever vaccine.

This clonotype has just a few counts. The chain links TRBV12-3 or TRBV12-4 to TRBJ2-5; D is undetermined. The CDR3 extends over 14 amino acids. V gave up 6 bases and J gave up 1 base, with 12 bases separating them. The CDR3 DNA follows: TGTGCCAGCAGGAAGGGTTTTTCCCAAGAGACCCAGTACTTC. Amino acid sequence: CASRKGFSQETQYF.

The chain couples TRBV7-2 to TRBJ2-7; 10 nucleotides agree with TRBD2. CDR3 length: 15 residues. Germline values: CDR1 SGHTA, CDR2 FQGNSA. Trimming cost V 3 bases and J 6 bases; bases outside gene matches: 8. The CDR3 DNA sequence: TGTGCCAGCAGCTTGTTACTAGCGGGGAAGTCCGAGCAGTACTTC. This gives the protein CASSLLLAGKSEQYF.

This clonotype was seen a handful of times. CDR3 in DNA: TGTGCCAGCCTCCTGGGGGCGGCAGATACGCAGTATTTT. It is translated as CASLLGAADTQYF. This sequence joins TRBV27 and TRBJ2-3, with D perhaps matching TRBD1 (6 bases). Germline V lookup: CDR1 MNHEY, CDR2 SMNVEV (reference sequence). This CDR3 region has 13 residues. V lost 8 bases and J 4 bases, leaving 13 bases between the germline ends.

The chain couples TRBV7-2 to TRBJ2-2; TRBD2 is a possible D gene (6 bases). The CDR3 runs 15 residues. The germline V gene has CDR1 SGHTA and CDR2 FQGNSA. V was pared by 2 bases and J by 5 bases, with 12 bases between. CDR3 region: CASSLNAGGTGELFF. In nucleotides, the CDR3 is TGTGCCAGCAGCTTAAATGCTGGGGGGACCGGGGAGCTGTTTTTT.

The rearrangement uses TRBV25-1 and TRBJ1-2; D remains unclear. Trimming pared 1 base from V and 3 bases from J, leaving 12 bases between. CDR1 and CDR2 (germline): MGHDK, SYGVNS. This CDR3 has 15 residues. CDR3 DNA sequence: TGTGCCAGCAGTGAATTTGGCGCGCCGGACTATGGCTACACCTTC. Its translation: CASSEFGAPDYGYTF.

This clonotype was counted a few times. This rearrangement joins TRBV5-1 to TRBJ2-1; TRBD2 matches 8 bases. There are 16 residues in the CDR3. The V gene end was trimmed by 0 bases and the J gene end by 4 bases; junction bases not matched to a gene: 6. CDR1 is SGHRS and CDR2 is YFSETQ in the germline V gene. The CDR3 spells CASSLEAGGPYNEQFF. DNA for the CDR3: TGCGCCAGCAGCTTGGAGGCGGGAGGCCCTTACAATGAGCAGTTCTTC. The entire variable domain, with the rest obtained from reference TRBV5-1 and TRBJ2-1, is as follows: KAGVTQTPRYLIKTRGQQVTLSCSPISGHRSVSWYQQTPGQGLQFLFEYFSETQRNKGNFPGRFSGRQFSNSRSEMNVSTLELGDSALYLCASSLEAGGPYNEQFFGPGTRLTVL.

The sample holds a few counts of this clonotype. CDR3 DNA sequence: TGCGCCAGCAGCTTCAGGGGGCGCGATGAAAAACTGTTTTTT. This encodes CASSFRGRDEKLFF. The chain uses TRBV5-1 and TRBJ1-4, with TRBD1 matching over 8 bases. CDR1 and CDR2 (germline): SGHRS, YFSETQ. The CDR3 is made up of 14 amino acids. V dropped 2 bases and J dropped 6; count of bases not matched to a gene: 3. Supplemented by reference TRBV5-1 and TRBJ1-4, the full variable domain reads KAGVTQTPRYLIKTRGQQVTLSCSPISGHRSVSWYQQTPGQGLQFLFEYFSETQRNKGNFPGRFSGRQFSNSRSEMNVSTLELGDSALYLCASSFRGRDEKLFFGSGTQLSVL.

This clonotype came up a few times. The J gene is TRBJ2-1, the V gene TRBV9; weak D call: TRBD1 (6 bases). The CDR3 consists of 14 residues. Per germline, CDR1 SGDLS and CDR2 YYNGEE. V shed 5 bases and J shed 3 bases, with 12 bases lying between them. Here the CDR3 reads CASRDRQDYNEQFF. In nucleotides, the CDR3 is TGTGCCAGCAGGGATAGACAGGACTACAATGAGCAGTTCTTC.

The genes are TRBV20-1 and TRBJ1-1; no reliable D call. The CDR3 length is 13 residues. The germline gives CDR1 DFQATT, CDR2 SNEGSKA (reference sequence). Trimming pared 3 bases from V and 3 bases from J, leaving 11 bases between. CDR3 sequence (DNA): TGCAGTGCTAGGCTCGACACATACACTGAAGCTTTCTTT. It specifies CSARLDTYTEAFF.

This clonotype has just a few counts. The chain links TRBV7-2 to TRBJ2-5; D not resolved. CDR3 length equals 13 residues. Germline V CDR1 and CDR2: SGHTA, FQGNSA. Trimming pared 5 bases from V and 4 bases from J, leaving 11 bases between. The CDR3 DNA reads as TGTGCCAGCAGCAGACGTATCCGAGAGACCCAGTACTTC. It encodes CASSRRIRETQYF.

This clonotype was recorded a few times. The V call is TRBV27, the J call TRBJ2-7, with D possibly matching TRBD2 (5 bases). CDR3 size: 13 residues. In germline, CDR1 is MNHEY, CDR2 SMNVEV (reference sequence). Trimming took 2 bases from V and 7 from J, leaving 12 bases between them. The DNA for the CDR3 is TGTGCCAGCAGTTTAGCACTAGTTGAGGAGCAGTACTTC. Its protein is CASSLALVEEQYF.

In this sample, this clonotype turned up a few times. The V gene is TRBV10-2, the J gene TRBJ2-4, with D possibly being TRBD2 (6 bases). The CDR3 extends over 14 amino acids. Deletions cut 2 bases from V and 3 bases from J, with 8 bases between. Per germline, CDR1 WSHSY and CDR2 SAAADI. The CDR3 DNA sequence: TGCGCCAGCAGTGAGGTCGGGGGCAAAAACATTCAGTACTTC. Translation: CASSEVGGKNIQYF.

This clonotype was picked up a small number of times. The CDR3 region has the DNA TGTGCCAGCAGCTTAGGCAAGACTAGCGGGCAACCTTACACCTACAATGAGCAGTTCTTC. Translating it yields CASSLGKTSGQPYTYNEQFF. The chain carries TRBV11-1 and TRBJ2-1; 10 nucleotides align to TRBD2. CDR3 length: 20 amino acids. The V gene end was trimmed by 1 base and the J gene end by 2 bases; junction bases not matched to a gene: 14. CDR1 is SGHAT and CDR2 is FQDESV in the germline V gene (reference sequence).